Shown below are 27 T cell receptor beta chains from a single sample sequenced in a study of T cells in Graves' hyperthyroidism and ophthalmopathy. What was amplified from RNA transcripts were TCR beta CDR3 regions. When the TCR CDR3 underwent first-round RT-PCR, the HTBI primer set was used. In TCRdb, the multiplex PCR reads were re-called with MiXCR into one record per CDR3 protein. The sample holds about 300,000 distinct CDR3 sequences, 15% to 20% seen once. The sequenced sample consisted of blood. Every receptor here comes from a man aged 45-65 years with Graves' ophthalmopathy.

This clonotype has a count of ten or more. The chain joins TRBV20-1 to TRBJ2-7; possible D gene TRBD2, 5 bases. From germline, CDR1 is DFQATT and CDR2 SNEGSKA (reference sequence). V lost 6 bases to trimming and J lost 0 bases, with 24 bases between them. CDR3 length: 17 amino acids. The CDR3 DNA sequence: TGCAGTGCCCCGCCCCTCGACGACTATTCCCTCTCCTACGAGCAGTACTTC. Translated: CSAPPLDDYSLSYEQYF.

This chain uses TRBV6-1 with TRBJ1-3, with 8 bases aligning to TRBD1. The CDR3 totals 16 residues. Per the germline V gene, CDR1 is MNHNS and CDR2 is SASEGT. V lost 1 base to trimming and J lost 2 bases; unmatched junction nucleotides: 4. CDR3 coding DNA: TGTGCCAGCAGTGAAGGGACAGGGTGGACTGGAAACACCATATATTTT. Translation: CASSEGTGWTGNTIYF.

The V and J genes are TRBV28 and TRBJ2-1; the match to TRBD2 covers 7 bases. Germline V gene sequence: CDR1 MDHEN, CDR2 SYDVKM. The CDR3 length is 14 residues. The V segment lost 5 bases and the J segment 13 bases; nucleotides outside the gene matches: 14. CDR3 sequence (DNA): TGTGCCAGCAGTGGGGGGACGGGAGGTTTTGACCAGTTCTTC. The encoded protein is CASSGGTGGFDQFF. Drawing the rest from reference TRBV28 and TRBJ2-1, the complete variable domain is DVKVTQSSRYLVKRTGEKVFLECVQDMDHENMFWYRQDPGLGLRLIYFSYDVKMKEKGDIPEGYSVSREKKERFSLILESASTNQTSMYLCASSGGTGGFDQFFGPGTRLTVL.

V usage is TRBV9 and J usage is TRBJ2-5; D might be TRBD1 (5 bases). CDR1 is SGDLS and CDR2 is YYNGEE in the germline V gene. The V end was cut by 2 bases, the J end by 5 bases, with 13 bases between. There are 14 residues in the CDR3. The CDR3 reads CASSVGLGAETQYF. For the CDR3, the DNA is TGTGCCAGCAGCGTCGGTTTAGGGGCCGAGACCCAGTACTTC.

This clonotype was detected only a few times. The chain links TRBV29-1 to TRBJ2-2; 13 bases line up with TRBD2. V was pared by 5 bases and J by 7 bases, with 7 bases of the junction left unmatched. The CDR3 is made up of 15 amino acids. Per the germline V gene, CDR1 is SQVTM and CDR2 is ANQGSEA. The CDR3 DNA reads as TGCAGCGTTTTCGGACTAGCGGGAGAGTACGGGGAGCTGTTTTTT. Translated: CSVFGLAGEYGELFF.

This clonotype was detected a few times. The rearrangement uses TRBV5-6 and TRBJ2-6, with D possibly called TRBD1 or TRBD2 (5 bases each). Per the germline V gene, CDR1 is SGHDT and CDR2 is YYEEEE. The CDR3 totals 14 residues. The ends were cut back, 4 bases at V and 0 bases at J, with 5 bases in the middle. The CDR3 region has the DNA TGTGCCAGCAGCGGGACCTCTGGGGCCAACGTCCTGACTTTC. Its translation: CASSGTSGANVLTF.

This clonotype was seen repeatedly, ten times or more. V gene TRBV3-1 combines with J gene TRBJ1-3, with D tentatively TRBD1 (5 bases). Germline loops: CDR1 LGHDT, CDR2 YNNKEL (reference sequence). CDR3 length equals 14 residues. The V end lost 4 bases, the J end lost 3 bases, and 10 bases lay between the germline ends. The CDR3 coding sequence is TGTGCCAGCAGCCGAGGGACGGTTGGAAACACCATATATTTT. As protein: CASSRGTVGNTIYF.

This clonotype showed up just a few times. CDR3 coding DNA: TGTGCCAGCAGCCCAACACAGGCTACCTATGGCTACACCTTC. Translation: CASSPTQATYGYTF. The V call is TRBV14, the J call TRBJ1-2, with D tentatively TRBD1 (5 bases). Germline V gives CDR1 SGHDN, CDR2 FVKESK. The CDR3 sequence is 14 residues long. Trimming pared 4 bases from V and 4 bases from J, leaving 13 bases between.

The sample holds many counts of this clonotype. V gene TRBV3-1 combines with J gene TRBJ2-2; TRBD1 matches 8 bases. The length of the CDR3 is 16 residues. V shed 1 base and J 5 bases; nucleotides not matched to a gene: 6. Germline values: CDR1 LGHDT, CDR2 YNNKEL (reference sequence). CDR3 DNA sequence: TGTGCCAGCAGCCAAGTCCAGGGGGCAACTACCGGGGAGCTGTTTTTT. Translated, it gives CASSQVQGATTGELFF.

The rearrangement uses TRBV5-8 and TRBJ1-5; D remains unclear. Trimming left V 0 bases short and J 2 bases short, with 6 bases between. Germline V CDR1 and CDR2: SGHTS, YDEGEE. CDR3 length: 14 residues. This chain's CDR3 is CASSLGDRNQPQHF. As DNA, the CDR3 is TGTGCCAGCAGCTTGGGAGACCGCAATCAGCCCCAGCATTTT. The full variable domain, its missing parts supplied by reference TRBV5-8 and TRBJ1-5, is EAGVTQSPTHLIKTRGQQATLRCSPISGHTSVYWYQQALGLGLQFLLWYDEGEERNRGNFPPRFSGRQFPNYSSELNVNALELEDSALYLCASSLGDRNQPQHFGDGTRLSIL.

This clonotype was detected only a few times. Since a much larger clone is just one base distant, this may be a read error. The chain is built from TRBV7-3 and TRBJ2-1; TRBD1 matches at 8 bases. CDR1 is SGHTA and CDR2 is FQGTGA in the germline V gene. This CDR3 is built from 14 residues. CDR3 nucleotides: TGTGCCAGCAGCGATTTGGACAGGGACAATAAGCAGTTCTTC. Its protein product is CASSDLDRDNKQFF.

This clonotype was counted many times. V usage is TRBV5-6 and J usage is TRBJ2-7, with a tentative D call TRBD2 (6 bases). V dropped 0 bases and J dropped 5 bases, with 12 bases sitting between them. Germline V gene lookup returns CDR1 SGHDT and CDR2 YYEEEE. The CDR3 is 14 amino acids. CDR3 sequence (DNA): TGTGCCAGCAGCTTGGGACTAGAGTTCCACGAGCAGTACTTC. It translates to CASSLGLEFHEQYF. The full variable domain, completed using reference TRBV5-6 and TRBJ2-7, is DAGVTQSPTHLIKTRGQQVTLRCSPKSGHDTVSWYQQALGQGPQFIFQYYEEEERQRGNFPDRFSGHQFPNYSSELNVNALLLGDSALYLCASSLGLEFHEQYFGPGTRLTVT.

This clonotype was seen ten or more times. This rearrangement joins TRBV11-2 to TRBJ2-1; 9 nucleotides agree with TRBD1. The length of the CDR3 is 13 residues. From germline, CDR1 is SGHAT and CDR2 FQNNGV. With 5 bases clipped from V and 10 bases from J, the junction kept 6 bases outside the gene matches. CDR3 in amino acids: CASSRDRVREQFF. CDR3 DNA: TGTGCCAGCAGCCGGGACAGGGTACGGGAGCAGTTCTTC.

The sample holds many counts of this clonotype. The V and J genes are TRBV10-2 and TRBJ2-5; unclear D gene. Trimming stripped 8 bases from V and 5 bases from J, with 3 bases between. Germline V gene data show CDR1 as WSHSY and CDR2 as SAAADI. The CDR3 runs 9 residues. As DNA, the CDR3 is TGCGCCAGCCCTGAGACCCAGTACTTC. Translating it yields CASPETQYF.

This clonotype was found once. This chain connects TRBV12-3 or TRBV12-4 to TRBJ2-7; the match to TRBD2 covers 7 bases. The CDR3 sequence is 11 residues long. V was clipped by 3 bases and J by 8 bases; unmatched bases: 1. The CDR3, as DNA: TGTGCCAGCAGTTTCGGGAGGCAGCAGTACTTC. Residues: CASSFGRQQYF.

Points on this clonotype: The missing conserved phenylalanine or tryptophan at the end of this CDR3 makes a read error likely. CDR3 bases: TGTGCCAGCAGCTTGGAGGGACTAGCGGGAGGGCCTCCCGTATACAATGAGCAGTTCTCC. Protein sequence: CASSLEGLAGGPPVYNEQFS. This chain joins TRBV2 and TRBJ2-1; 16 bases line up with TRBD2. With 6 bases clipped from V and 4 bases from J, the junction kept 15 bases outside the gene matches. CDR3 size: 20 residues. In germline, CDR1 is SNHLY, CDR2 FYNNEI.

This clonotype was seen a handful of times. V gene TRBV20-1 combines with J gene TRBJ1-2, with 7 bases identical to TRBD1. Germline V gene lookup returns CDR1 DFQATT and CDR2 SNEGSKA (reference sequence). Unmatched junction bases numbered 6, after V lost 1 base and J lost 7 bases. The CDR3 is 13 residues long. The CDR3 nucleotides are TGCAGTGCTAGAGGACAGGGAAAGCGTGGCTACACCTTC. Translation: CSARGQGKRGYTF.

This clonotype was seen only a few times. The chain links TRBV5-6 to TRBJ2-3; TRBD2 aligns across 10 bases. V trimming: 6 bases; J trimming: 2 bases; junction bases outside the gene matches: 6. CDR1 and CDR2 from the germline V gene are SGHDT and YYEEEE. This CDR3 has 15 amino acids. The CDR3 here is CASTSGTSDTDTQYF. The DNA for the CDR3 is TGTGCCAGCACCTCCGGGACTAGCGACACAGATACGCAGTATTTT. The full variable domain, its missing parts supplied by reference TRBV5-6 and TRBJ2-3, is DAGVTQSPTHLIKTRGQQVTLRCSPKSGHDTVSWYQQALGQGPQFIFQYYEEEERQRGNFPDRFSGHQFPNYSSELNVNALLLGDSALYLCASTSGTSDTDTQYFGPGTRLTVL.

This clonotype was counted at least ten times. The chain has TRBV2 and TRBJ2-5; D unclear. This CDR3 spans 14 amino acids. The germline V gene encodes CDR1 SNHLY and CDR2 FYNNEI. V lost 10 bases and J 2 bases, leaving 17 bases between the germline ends. In DNA, the CDR3 is TGTGCCATCCGCTGGCAGGAACAACAAGAGACCCAGTACTTC. It encodes CAIRWQEQQETQYF.

This clonotype appeared many times. The rearrangement joins TRBV18 to TRBJ1-4; D gene ambiguous. Trimming removed 3 bases at V and 0 bases at J, with 8 bases between. This CDR3 has 15 residues. Germline lookup yields CDR1 KGHSH and CDR2 LQKENI. CDR3 nucleotide sequence: TGTGCCAGCTCACCCCTTCATGCAACTAATGAAAAACTGTTTTTT. Its translation: CASSPLHATNEKLFF.

This clonotype has at least ten counts. The CDR3 DNA follows: TGTGCCAGCAGTTTCTTCAAGGGGGAGCAGTACTTC. This encodes CASSFFKGEQYF. V and J are TRBV11-3 and TRBJ2-7; perhaps TRBD1 as D (5 bases). The germline V gene encodes CDR1 SGHNT and CDR2 YENEEA. The CDR3 has 12 amino acids. The V end lost 6 bases, the J end lost 7 bases, and 13 bases lay between the germline ends.

The rearrangement joins TRBV20-1 to TRBJ2-5, with a possible D match to TRBD2 (6 bases). V was cut by 6 bases and J by 1 base, with 12 bases left in between. This CDR3 is built from 13 residues. The germline V gene encodes CDR1 DFQATT and CDR2 SNEGSKA (reference sequence). The CDR3 spells CSAGRDFQETQYF. In DNA form, the CDR3 reads TGCAGTGCGGGACGGGACTTCCAAGAGACCCAGTACTTC.

The V and J genes are TRBV20-1 and TRBJ2-1; 9 nucleotides line up with TRBD2. The CDR3 contains 15 residues. V dropped 0 bases and J dropped 4; count of bases not matched to a gene: 4. Germline CDR1 is DFQATT and CDR2 is SNEGSKA (reference sequence). The CDR3 DNA reads as TGCAGTGCTAGAGATCTAGCGGGGACTTACAATGAGCAGTTCTTC. Translating it yields CSARDLAGTYNEQFF.

This clonotype has just a few counts. The chain employs TRBV9 and TRBJ2-1; TRBD1 aligns across 9 bases. Germline lookup yields CDR1 SGDLS and CDR2 YYNGEE. V dropped 6 bases and J dropped 4; count of bases not matched to a gene: 8. This CDR3 contains 15 residues. The CDR3: CASNQGQGEYNEQFF. The CDR3 nucleotides read TGTGCCAGCAACCAGGGACAGGGAGAGTACAATGAGCAGTTCTTC.

The table lists this clonotype with a few counts. The chain carries TRBV5-5 and TRBJ1-3; D unclear. Trimming cost V 6 bases and J 8 bases, with 21 bases left between them. The CDR3 sequence is 15 residues long. Germline-derived CDR1 and CDR2 are SGHKS and YYEKEE (reference sequence). The CDR3 sequence: CASTRDLTGGYTIYF. CDR3 coding DNA: TGTGCCAGCACCCGAGACCTTACCGGTGGTTACACCATATATTTT.

This clonotype was seen only a few times. The chain carries TRBV9 and TRBJ2-1; 7 nucleotides agree with TRBD2. CDR3 size: 16 residues. Losses at the gene ends were 0 bases for V and 9 bases for J; bases not matched to a gene: 12. CDR1 and CDR2 from the germline V gene are SGDLS and YYNGEE. The DNA for the CDR3 is TGTGCCAGCAGCGTAGGTTCTGCGGGCGGGAGCGTTGAGCAGTTCTTC. Translation gives CASSVGSAGGSVEQFF.

Comment on this clonotype: A much larger clone is a single base away; this may be a read error. The rearrangement joins TRBV20-1 to TRBJ2-5, with a tentative D call TRBD2 (5 bases). Germline V gene data show CDR1 as DFQATT and CDR2 as SNEGSKA (reference sequence). CDR3 size: 13 residues. The germline V and J ends were trimmed by 3 bases and 2 bases, with 10 bases remaining between them. The CDR3 loop is CSASPGGQETQYF. The CDR3 DNA reads as TGCAGTGCTAGTCCTGGCGGGCAAGAGACCCAGTACTTC.